The 25 T cell receptor beta chains below come from one sample, sequenced in a study of cytomegalovirus exposure and HLA in healthy donors. 13 Jbeta primers and 60 Vbeta primers were used for the PCR. The repertoire was sequenced with immunoSEQ multiplex PCR; TCRdb's copy has only in-frame clones and lacks some. The sample lists 110,000 or so clones; 65% to 85% were seen once. Input material: PBMCs. All receptors derive from a woman between 18 and 29 years old in good health and CMV-seronegative.

This clone was detected only a few times. The chain uses TRBV10-1 and TRBJ1-1; maybe TRBD1 (6 bases). The V and J ends lost 6 bases and 3 bases respectively, with 11 bases between them. The CDR3 loop spans 13 amino acids. Germline loops: CDR1 WNHNN, CDR2 SYGVQD (reference sequence). CDR3 bases: TGCGCCAGCAGCTGGACAGACTACACTGAAGCTTTCTTT. It yields the protein CASSWTDYTEAFF.

This clone was observed a handful of times. This chain links TRBV6-1 with TRBJ2-7, with D possibly TRBD1 on 5 matching bases. The germline gives CDR1 MNHNS, CDR2 SASEGT. The germline V and J ends were trimmed by 0 bases and 2 bases, with 14 bases remaining between them. CDR3 length: 16 residues. The CDR3 protein is CASSEAQGHRAYEQYF. Written as DNA, the CDR3 is TGTGCCAGCAGTGAAGCGCAAGGACATAGGGCCTACGAGCAGTACTTC.

This chain uses TRBV30 with TRBJ1-1; a possible D gene is TRBD1 (5 bases). V gave up 2 bases and J gave up 1 base, with 5 bases separating them. Per germline, CDR1 GTSNPN and CDR2 SVGIG (reference sequence). This CDR3 spans 12 amino acids. The CDR3 loop reads CAWSQGNTEAFF. The CDR3 region has the DNA TGTGCCTGGAGTCAGGGGAACACTGAAGCTTTCTTT.

This chain connects TRBV6-1 to TRBJ1-5, with a possible D match to TRBD1 (6 bases). The germline V and J ends were trimmed by 8 bases and 4 bases, with 15 bases remaining between them. The CDR3 runs 14 residues. The germline V gene has CDR1 MNHNS and CDR2 SASEGT. Here the CDR3 reads CASSQNRANQPQHF. CDR3 bases: TGTGCCAGCTCACAGAACAGGGCAAATCAGCCCCAGCATTTT.

The V gene is TRBV18, the J gene TRBJ2-7, with 7 bases matching TRBD1. This CDR3 has 15 residues. The germline CDR1 and CDR2 sequences are KGHSH and LQKENI. V lost 4 bases, J lost 3 bases, and 9 bases stayed unmatched. CDR3: CASSLSGTAIYEQYV. CDR3 nucleotides: TGTGCCAGCTCACTCTCCGGGACAGCCATCTACGAGCAGTACGTC.

In its sample, this clone was seen once. Other DNA sequences from this sample encode an identical CDR3 as well. The rearrangement links TRBV28 to TRBJ1-5, with TRBD1 matching 7 bases. Germline CDR1 reads MDHEN; CDR2 reads SYDVKM. V lost 6 bases and J lost 2; bases outside the gene matches: 1. This CDR3 spans 13 amino acids. The CDR3 sequence is CASRGTGNQPQHF. The CDR3 DNA is TGTGCCAGCAGGGGGACAGGCAATCAGCCCCAGCATTTT.

This rearrangement joins TRBV9 to TRBJ2-1, with 11 bases that match TRBD2. CDR1 and CDR2 from the germline V gene are SGDLS and YYNGEE. J lost 5 bases, V lost 3 bases, and 13 bases had no gene match. This CDR3 has 18 amino acids. The CDR3 DNA is TGTGCCAGCAGCGAAGTTGGGGCTGGGACTAGCGGAAACAATGAGCAGTTCTTC. It specifies CASSEVGAGTSGNNEQFF.

The sample holds one count of this clone. The rearrangement uses TRBV7-8 and TRBJ2-7; 8 bases are a match to TRBD1. The CDR3 covers 14 residues. In germline, CDR1 is SGHVS, CDR2 FQNEAQ. V lost 5 bases, J lost 3 bases, and 6 bases stayed unmatched. This CDR3 is CASSTRTGNYEQYF. The CDR3 DNA is TGTGCCAGCAGCACCAGGACAGGGAACTACGAGCAGTACTTC.

V gene TRBV27 combines with J gene TRBJ2-5, with D maybe TRBD2 (5 bases). CDR1 MNHEY and CDR2 SMNVEV come from the germline V gene (reference sequence). The CDR3 has 17 amino acids. Trimming left V 4 bases short and J 5 bases short, with 23 bases between. The CDR3 DNA sequence: TGTGCCAGCAGTTCCCAGGTCGGTTTTTTCCCGGGGGAGACCCAGTACTTC. This encodes CASSSQVGFFPGETQYF.

V and J are TRBV27 and TRBJ1-4, with no clear D. Per germline, CDR1 MNHEY and CDR2 SMNVEV (reference sequence). CDR3 length: 18 residues. The ends were cut back, 0 bases at V and 0 bases at J, with 14 bases in the middle. The CDR3 sequence: CASSLSETTKPTNEKLFF. As DNA, the CDR3 is TGTGCCAGCAGTTTATCGGAAACGACAAAGCCAACTAATGAAAAACTGTTTTTT. Drawing the rest from reference TRBV27 and TRBJ1-4, the complete variable domain is EAQVTQNPRYLITVTGKKLTVTCSQNMNHEYMSWYRQDPGLGLRQIYYSMNVEVTDKGDVPEGYKVSRKEKRNFPLILESPSPNQTSLYFCASSLSETTKPTNEKLFFGSGTQLSVL.

The rearrangement links TRBV5-1 to TRBJ2-7; 8 nucleotides agree with TRBD1. The CDR3 covers 14 residues. The ends lost 0 bases at V and 4 bases at J; junction bases unmatched: 3. Germline CDR1 and CDR2: SGHRS and YFSETQ. DNA for the CDR3: TGCGCCAGCAGCTTGGGCAGGGGGCTATACGAGCAGTACTTC. This sequence encodes CASSLGRGLYEQYF.

The genes are TRBV6-6 and TRBJ1-6; tentative D call: TRBD1 (5 bases). V was trimmed by 0 bases and J by 3 bases, leaving 6 bases between them. Looked up from germline, CDR1 is MNHNY and CDR2 is SVGAGI (reference sequence). CDR3 length equals 15 residues. The CDR3 nucleotides are TGTGCCAGCAGTTACTCCGACAGCTATAATTCACCCCTCCACTTT. It specifies CASSYSDSYNSPLHF.

Only a few counts were recorded for this clone. V gene TRBV5-4 combines with J gene TRBJ2-7; TRBD2 might be the D (5 bases). There are 12 residues in the CDR3. Germline values: CDR1 SGHNT, CDR2 YYREEE (reference sequence). V gave up 1 base and J gave up 7 bases, with 9 bases separating them. The CDR3 spells CASSLIGVEQYF. The DNA of the CDR3 is TGTGCCAGCAGCTTGATCGGGGTTGAGCAGTACTTC.

The rearrangement joins TRBV6-6 to TRBJ2-7, with TRBD1 matching 9 bases. CDR1 is MNHNY, CDR2 SVGAGI, per germline (reference sequence). The CDR3 covers 14 residues. V was clipped by 6 bases and J by 5 bases; unmatched bases: 8. The CDR3 is CASRKQGAEHEQYF. DNA of the CDR3: TGTGCCAGCAGGAAACAGGGGGCTGAGCACGAGCAGTACTTC.

The chain is built from TRBV6-1 and TRBJ2-7, with TRBD2 identical over 11 bases. The trim removed 1 base at V and 2 bases at J, leaving 1 base unmatched. CDR3 length: 15 residues. CDR1 is MNHNS, CDR2 SASEGT, per germline. This CDR3 is CASSEELAGAYEQYV. The CDR3 nucleotides read TGTGCCAGCAGTGAAGAACTAGCGGGGGCCTACGAGCAGTACGTC.

V usage is TRBV4-1 and J usage is TRBJ2-2, with TRBD1 matching 7 bases. Germline V gives CDR1 MGHRA, CDR2 YSYEKL. CDR3 size: 17 residues. The J segment lost 0 bases and the V segment lost 3 bases, leaving 7 bases of the junction unmatched. The CDR3 DNA reads as TGCGCCAGCAGCCACCGAGGACAGGACGCGAACACCGGGGAGCTGTTTTTT. Residues: CASSHRGQDANTGELFF.

The CDR3 DNA reads as TGTGCCAGCAGTCCCAGACAGGGTTTAGCCAAAAACATTCAGTACTTC. Residues: CASSPRQGLAKNIQYF. The chain recombines TRBV7-2 with TRBJ2-4; 7 nucleotides match TRBD1. The CDR3 loop spans 16 amino acids. Trimming removed 6 bases from V and 0 bases from J; junction bases left unmatched: 8. Per germline, CDR1 SGHTA and CDR2 FQGNSA. Looking up the rest from reference TRBV7-2 and TRBJ2-4 gives the full variable domain: GAGVSQSPSNKVTEKGKDVELRCDPISGHTALYWYRQSLGQGLEFLIYFQGNSAPDKSGLPSDRFSAERTGGSVSTLTIQRTQQEDSAVYLCASSPRQGLAKNIQYFGAGTRLSVL.

This chain connects TRBV18 to TRBJ1-6, with D perhaps TRBD1 (6 bases). This CDR3 is built from 13 residues. With 6 bases removed from V and 10 bases from J, the gap between germline ends came to 13 bases. Per germline, CDR1 KGHSH and CDR2 LQKENI. In DNA, the CDR3 is TGTGCCAGCTCCTTGGGGGCAGCCTCACCCCTCCACTTT. It is translated as CASSLGAASPLHF.

The chain carries TRBV30 and TRBJ1-6; D possibly corresponds to TRBD1 (5 bases). Germline-derived CDR1 and CDR2 are GTSNPN and SVGIG (reference sequence). Trimming shortened V by 3 bases and J by 7 bases, and 16 bases separated the two germline ends. The CDR3 sequence is 15 residues long. CDR3 amino acids: CAWSLTWDSNSPLHF. The CDR3 nucleotides read TGTGCCTGGAGCCTCACCTGGGACTCCAATTCACCCCTCCACTTT.

DNA of the CDR3: TGCGCCAGCAGTGCGGGGGGGACAGGGACTGGGGCCAACGTCCTGACTTTC. Protein sequence: CASSAGGTGTGANVLTF. The rearrangement uses TRBV10-2 and TRBJ2-6; TRBD1 might be the D (9 bases). Germline loops: CDR1 WSHSY, CDR2 SAAADI. The CDR3 is 17 amino acids. V was shortened by 4 bases and J by 2 bases, with 15 bases between the two germline ends.

The J gene is TRBJ1-6, the V gene TRBV9, with 10 bases that match TRBD1. This CDR3 is 18 amino acids long. Germline loops: CDR1 SGDLS, CDR2 YYNGEE. The ends lost 4 bases at V and 8 bases at J; junction bases unmatched: 15. The CDR3 reads CASSPLGTGELRDSPLHF. The CDR3 DNA reads as TGTGCCAGCAGCCCCTTAGGGACAGGGGAACTGAGGGATTCACCCCTCCACTTT.

V is TRBV6-5 and J is TRBJ1-4, with D unclear. V gave up 2 bases and J gave up 0 bases, with 7 bases separating them. The CDR3 extends over 15 amino acids. Germline V gene sequence: CDR1 MNHEY, CDR2 SVGAGI. The CDR3 DNA follows: TGTGCCAGCAGTTACGGGCAAACAACTAATGAAAAACTGTTTTTT. Its protein is CASSYGQTTNEKLFF.

This chain links TRBV5-1 with TRBJ1-1; no clear D gene. The CDR3 length is 15 residues. The V gene's germline CDR1 is SGHRS and CDR2 YFSETQ. The V end lost 0 bases, the J end lost 3 bases, and 12 bases lay between the germline ends. The CDR3 DNA sequence: TGCGCCAGCAGCTTGGGGATGGCCGGGGACACTGAAGCTTTCTTT. Protein: CASSLGMAGDTEAFF.

In this sample, this clone turned up a few times. The V and J genes are TRBV6-1 and TRBJ2-1; 11 bases align to TRBD2. Germline values: CDR1 MNHNS, CDR2 SASEGT. After removal of 6 bases from V and 6 bases from J, the junction contained 1 base not matched to a gene. The CDR3 is 13 residues long. In nucleotides, the CDR3 is TGTGCCAGCAGGCTAGCGGGAGGCAATGAGCAGTTCTTC. Its translation: CASRLAGGNEQFF.

The J gene is TRBJ1-3, the V gene TRBV5-6; 7 positions agree with TRBD1. V shed 2 bases and J 4 bases; nucleotides not matched to a gene: 6. The CDR3 runs to 15 residues. CDR1 and CDR2 (germline): SGHDT, YYEEEE. The DNA for the CDR3 is TGTGCCAGCAGCTTTACAGGGGAACACGGAAACACCATATATTTT. Protein product: CASSFTGEHGNTIYF.